This paragraph reports one TCR beta chain. No antigen is known for it. This specimen comes from a study of graft-versus-host responses after intestinal transplantation. Study context: Each recipient received a multivisceral, liver-intestinal, or isolated intestinal graft.

Using immunoSEQ multiplex PCR, the repertoire was profiled, and TCRdb retains in-frame clones only, with some absent. This table holds some 110,000 clones, about nine tenths found once. CDR1 is SGHNT and CDR2 is YYREEE in the germline V gene (reference sequence). The CDR3 has 14 amino acids. The ends were cut back, 0 bases at V and 5 bases at J, with 9 bases in the middle. The chain uses TRBV5-4 and TRBJ2-1; D perhaps matches TRBD2 (5 bases). The origin of this receptor is a human donor who received an intestinal transplant. Specimen: unstimulated CD4+ T cells sorted from spleen or lymph node cells, collected before intestinal transplant. The CDR3 DNA reads TGTGCCAGCAGCTTGGGTCGGGGTCACAATGAGCAGTTCTTC. Amino acid sequence: CASSLGRGHNEQFF.